This record covers a single TCR beta chain. The sample originates from a study of blood T cell repertoires in COVID-19. The wider study: Sites across the United States, Italy and Spain contributed samples from acute and convalescent COVID-19. From T cells, B-cell-depleted T cells, or PBMCs came the material, which was cDNA or gDNA.

In the source study's methods: Amplification with reference gene primers provided the estimates of nucleated cell counts. The repertoire was sequenced with immunoSEQ multiplex PCR; TCRdb's copy has only in-frame clones and lacks some. The DNA gave D and trimming, while V, J and clone size come from that table. The sample holds fewer than 500,000 clones, roughly 89% seen once. The CDR3 has 14 amino acids. The V end was cut by 7 bases, the J end by 2 bases, with 14 bases between. CDR1 SNHLY and CDR2 FYNNEI come from the germline V gene. This chain connects TRBV2 to TRBJ2-5; maybe TRBD2 (5 bases). The material sequenced was peripheral blood. The receptor was derived from a woman aged 30 to 39 with active or convalescent COVID-19. The CDR3 nucleotides are TGTGCCAGCATCGGGATAGGGCTACAAGAGACCCAGTACTTC. The encoded protein is CASIGIGLQETQYF. The whole variable domain, filled in from reference TRBV2 and TRBJ2-5, reads EPEVTQTPSHQVTQMGQEVILRCVPISNHLYFYWYRQILGQKVEFLVSFYNNEISEKSEIFDDQFSVERPDGSNFTLKIRSTKLEDSAMYFCASIGIGLQETQYFGPGTRLLVL.